This TCR beta chain originates from a study of blood T cell repertoires in COVID-19. Across the whole study: Researchers got acute and convalescent COVID-19 samples from the United States, Italy and Spain. PBMCs, B-cell-depleted T cells, or T cells were the source of the cDNA or gDNA that made up the material.

The CDR3 has 15 residues. V was clipped by 0 bases and J by 1 base, with 10 bases between them. Germline V gene data show CDR1 as MNHEY and CDR2 as SVGAGI. In the case of this clone: Other DNA sequences within the sample encode an identical CDR3.

The assay was immunoSEQ multiplex PCR, and TCRdb's table has in-frame clones only and misses some. The sample lists 200,000 to 250,000 clones, 85% occurring once. Everyone who took part was 18 to 89 years old, and they came from about 23 US areas. The clonotype comes from a woman aged 45-65 years with acute COVID-19. Sequencing was done on a sample of PBMCs or T cells enriched from blood (not recorded which). The chain combines TRBV6-5 with TRBJ2-7, with D perhaps TRBD1 (7 bases). DNA for the CDR3: TGTGCCAGCAGTTACTCGCGGGACAGATCCTACGAGCAGTACTTC. As protein: CASSYSRDRSYEQYF.